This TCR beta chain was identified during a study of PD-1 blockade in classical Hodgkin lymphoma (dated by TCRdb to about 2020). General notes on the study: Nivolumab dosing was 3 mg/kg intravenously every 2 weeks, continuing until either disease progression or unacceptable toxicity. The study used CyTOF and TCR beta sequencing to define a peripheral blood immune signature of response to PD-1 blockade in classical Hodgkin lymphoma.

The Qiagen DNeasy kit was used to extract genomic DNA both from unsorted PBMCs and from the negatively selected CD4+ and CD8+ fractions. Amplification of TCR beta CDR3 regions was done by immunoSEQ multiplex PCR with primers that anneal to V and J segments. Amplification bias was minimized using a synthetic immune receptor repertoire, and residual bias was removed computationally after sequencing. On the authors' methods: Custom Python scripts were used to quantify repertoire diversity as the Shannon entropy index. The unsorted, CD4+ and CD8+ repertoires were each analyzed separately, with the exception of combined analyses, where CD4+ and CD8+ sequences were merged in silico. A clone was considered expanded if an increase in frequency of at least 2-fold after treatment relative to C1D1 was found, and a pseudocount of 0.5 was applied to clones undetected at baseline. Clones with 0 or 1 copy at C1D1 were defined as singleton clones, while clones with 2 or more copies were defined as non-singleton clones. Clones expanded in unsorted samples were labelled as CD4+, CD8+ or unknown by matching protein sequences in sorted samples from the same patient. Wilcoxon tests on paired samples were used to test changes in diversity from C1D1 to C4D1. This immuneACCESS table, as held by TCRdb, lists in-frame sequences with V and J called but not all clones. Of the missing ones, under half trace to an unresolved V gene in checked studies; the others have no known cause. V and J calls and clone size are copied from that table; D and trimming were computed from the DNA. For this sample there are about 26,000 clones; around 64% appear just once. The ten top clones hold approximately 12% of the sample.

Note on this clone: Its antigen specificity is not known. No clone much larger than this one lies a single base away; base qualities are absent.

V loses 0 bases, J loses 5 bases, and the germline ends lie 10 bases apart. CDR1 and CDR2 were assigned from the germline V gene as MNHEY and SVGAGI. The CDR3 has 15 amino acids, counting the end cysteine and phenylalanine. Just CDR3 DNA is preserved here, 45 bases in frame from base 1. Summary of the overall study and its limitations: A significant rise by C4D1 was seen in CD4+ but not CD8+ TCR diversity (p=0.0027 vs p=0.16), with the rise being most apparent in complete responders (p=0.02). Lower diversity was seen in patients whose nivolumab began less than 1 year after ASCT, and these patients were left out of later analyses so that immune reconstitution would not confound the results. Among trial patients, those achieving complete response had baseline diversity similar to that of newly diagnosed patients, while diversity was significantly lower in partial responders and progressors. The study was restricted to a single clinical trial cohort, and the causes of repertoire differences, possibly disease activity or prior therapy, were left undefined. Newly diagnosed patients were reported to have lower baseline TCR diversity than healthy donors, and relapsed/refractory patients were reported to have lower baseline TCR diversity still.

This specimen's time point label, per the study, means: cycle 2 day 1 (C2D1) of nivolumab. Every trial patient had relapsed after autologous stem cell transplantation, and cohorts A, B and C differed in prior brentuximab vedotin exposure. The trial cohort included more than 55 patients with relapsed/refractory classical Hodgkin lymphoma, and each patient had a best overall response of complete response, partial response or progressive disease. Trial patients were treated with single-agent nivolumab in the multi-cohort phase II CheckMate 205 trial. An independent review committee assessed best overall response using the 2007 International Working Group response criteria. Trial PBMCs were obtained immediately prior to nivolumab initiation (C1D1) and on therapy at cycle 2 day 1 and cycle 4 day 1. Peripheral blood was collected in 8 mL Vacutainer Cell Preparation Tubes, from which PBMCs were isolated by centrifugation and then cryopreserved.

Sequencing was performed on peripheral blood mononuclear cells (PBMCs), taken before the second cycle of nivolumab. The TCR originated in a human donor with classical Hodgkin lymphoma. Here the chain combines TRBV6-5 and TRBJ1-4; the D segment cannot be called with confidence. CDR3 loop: CASSYSLDPNEKLFF. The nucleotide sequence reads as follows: TGTGCCAGCAGTTACTCGCTAGACCCAAATGAAAAACTGTTTTTT.